This TCR beta chain was captured by sequencing in a study of blood T cell repertoires in COVID-19. This CDR3 is built from 15 residues. The V segment lost 5 bases and the J segment 5 bases; nucleotides outside the gene matches: 10. Looked up from germline, CDR1 is MNHEY and CDR2 is SMNVEV (reference sequence). Repertoires were generated with immunoSEQ multiplex PCR, while TCRdb's copy carries only in-frame clones and drops some. Seen here are some 360,000 clones, about nine tenths observed once, and the top ten hold 1%. This TCR was sampled from a woman in her twenties or thirties who had been exposed to COVID-19. The V gene is TRBV27, the J gene TRBJ1-2, with 8 bases identical to TRBD1. The sample taken for sequencing was PBMCs or T cells enriched from blood (not recorded which). This CDR3 reads CASSPAGQGSYGYTF. For the CDR3, the DNA is TGTGCCAGCAGTCCCGCCGGACAGGGTAGTTATGGCTACACCTTC.